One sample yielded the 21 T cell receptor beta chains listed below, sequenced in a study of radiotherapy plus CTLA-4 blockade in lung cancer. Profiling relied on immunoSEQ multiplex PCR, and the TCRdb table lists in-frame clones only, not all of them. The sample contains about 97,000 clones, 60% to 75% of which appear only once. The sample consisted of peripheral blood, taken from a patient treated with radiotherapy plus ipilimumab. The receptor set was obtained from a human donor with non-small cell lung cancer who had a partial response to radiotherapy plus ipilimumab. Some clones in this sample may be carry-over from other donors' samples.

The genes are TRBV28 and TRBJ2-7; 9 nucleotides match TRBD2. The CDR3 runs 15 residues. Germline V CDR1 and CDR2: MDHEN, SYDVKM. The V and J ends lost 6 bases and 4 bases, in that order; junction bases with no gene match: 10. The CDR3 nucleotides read TGTGCCAGCAGGAGAGCGGGAGGAGGGGGATACGAGCAGTACTTC. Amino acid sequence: CASRRAGGGGYEQYF.

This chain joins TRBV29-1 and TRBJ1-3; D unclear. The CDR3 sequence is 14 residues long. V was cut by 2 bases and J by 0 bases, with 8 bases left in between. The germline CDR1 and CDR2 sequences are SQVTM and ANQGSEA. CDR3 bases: TGCAGCGTTGAAAGCGGGTTCTCTGGAAACACCATATATTTT. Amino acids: CSVESGFSGNTIYF.

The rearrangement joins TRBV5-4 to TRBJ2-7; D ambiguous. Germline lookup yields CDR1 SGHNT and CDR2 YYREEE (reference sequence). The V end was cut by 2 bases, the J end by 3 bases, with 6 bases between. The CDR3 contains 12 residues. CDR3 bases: TGTGCCAGCAGCTTTGAGAGCTACGAGCAGTACTTC. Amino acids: CASSFESYEQYF. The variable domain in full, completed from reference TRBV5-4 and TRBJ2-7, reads ETGVTQSPTHLIKTRGQQVTLRCSSQSGHNTVSWYQQALGQGPQFIFQYYREEENGRGNFPPRFSGLQFPNYSSELNVNALELDDSALYLCASSFESYEQYFGPGTRLTVT.

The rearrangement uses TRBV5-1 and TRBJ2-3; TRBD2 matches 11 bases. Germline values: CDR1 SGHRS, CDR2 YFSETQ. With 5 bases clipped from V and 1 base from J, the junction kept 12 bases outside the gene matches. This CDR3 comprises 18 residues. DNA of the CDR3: TGCGCCAGCAGGGATTGGGGTAGCGGGGGGGCCGGCACAGATACGCAGTATTTT. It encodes CASRDWGSGGAGTDTQYF. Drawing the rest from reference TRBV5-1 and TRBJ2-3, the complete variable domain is KAGVTQTPRYLIKTRGQQVTLSCSPISGHRSVSWYQQTPGQGLQFLFEYFSETQRNKGNFPGRFSGRQFSNSRSEMNVSTLELGDSALYLCASRDWGSGGAGTDTQYFGPGTRLTVL.

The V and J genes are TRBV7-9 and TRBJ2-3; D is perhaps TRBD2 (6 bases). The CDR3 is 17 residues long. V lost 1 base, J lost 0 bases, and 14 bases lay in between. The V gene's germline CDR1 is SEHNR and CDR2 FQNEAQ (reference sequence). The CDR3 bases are TGTGCCAGCAGCTTAGGGGGGACTTTTACGAGCACAGATACGCAGTATTTT. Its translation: CASSLGGTFTSTDTQYF.

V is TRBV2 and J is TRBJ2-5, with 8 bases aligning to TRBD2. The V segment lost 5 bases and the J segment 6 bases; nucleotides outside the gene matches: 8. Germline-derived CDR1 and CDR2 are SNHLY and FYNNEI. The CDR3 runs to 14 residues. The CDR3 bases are TGTGCCAGCAGTACTCGGACTAGCACCCAGACCCAGTACTTC. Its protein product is CASSTRTSTQTQYF.

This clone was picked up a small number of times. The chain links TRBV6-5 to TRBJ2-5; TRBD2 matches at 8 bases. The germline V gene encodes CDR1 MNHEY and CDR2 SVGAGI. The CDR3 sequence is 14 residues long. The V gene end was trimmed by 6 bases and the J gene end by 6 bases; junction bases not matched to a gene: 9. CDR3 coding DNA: TGTGCCAGCAGACAGCTAGCGGGCGGGAAGACCCAGTACTTC. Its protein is CASRQLAGGKTQYF.

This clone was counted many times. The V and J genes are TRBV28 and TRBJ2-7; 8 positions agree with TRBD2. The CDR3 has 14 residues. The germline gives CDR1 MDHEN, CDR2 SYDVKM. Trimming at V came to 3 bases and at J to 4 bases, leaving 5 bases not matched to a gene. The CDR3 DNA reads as TGTGCCAGCAGTTTTCTCGCGGGGGGATACGAGCAGTACTTC. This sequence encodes CASSFLAGGYEQYF.

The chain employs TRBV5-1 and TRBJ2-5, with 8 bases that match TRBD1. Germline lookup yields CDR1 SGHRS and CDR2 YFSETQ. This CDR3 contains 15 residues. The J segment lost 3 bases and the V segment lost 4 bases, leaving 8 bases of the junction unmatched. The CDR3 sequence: CASSGSGTGEETQYF. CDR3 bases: TGCGCCAGCAGCGGCTCCGGGACAGGCGAAGAGACCCAGTACTTC.

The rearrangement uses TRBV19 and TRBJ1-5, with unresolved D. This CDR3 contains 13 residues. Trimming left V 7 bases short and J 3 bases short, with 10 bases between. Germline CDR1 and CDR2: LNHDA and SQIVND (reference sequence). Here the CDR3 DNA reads TGTGCCAGTAATTGGGCAGACAATCAGCCCCAGCATTTT. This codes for CASNWADNQPQHF.

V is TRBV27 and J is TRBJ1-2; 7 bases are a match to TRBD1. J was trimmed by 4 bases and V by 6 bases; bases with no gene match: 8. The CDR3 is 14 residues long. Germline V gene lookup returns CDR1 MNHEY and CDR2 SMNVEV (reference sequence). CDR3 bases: TGTGCCAGCAGCCCTAACAGGGGAGCCTATGGCTACACCTTC. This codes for CASSPNRGAYGYTF.

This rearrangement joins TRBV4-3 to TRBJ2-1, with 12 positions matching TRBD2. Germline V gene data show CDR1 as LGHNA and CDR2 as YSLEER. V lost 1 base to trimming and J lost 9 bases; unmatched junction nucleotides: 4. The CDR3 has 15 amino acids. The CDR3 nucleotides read TGCGCCAGCAGCCAAGGGACTAGCGGGGCGGGTGAGCAGTTCTTC. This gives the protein CASSQGTSGAGEQFF.

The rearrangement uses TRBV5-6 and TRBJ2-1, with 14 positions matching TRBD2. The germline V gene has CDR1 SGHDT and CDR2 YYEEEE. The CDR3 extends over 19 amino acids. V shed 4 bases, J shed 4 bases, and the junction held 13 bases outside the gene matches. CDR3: CASSQLWGTSGRAYNEQFF. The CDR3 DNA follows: TGTGCCAGCAGCCAGCTGTGGGGGACTAGCGGGAGAGCTTACAATGAGCAGTTCTTC.

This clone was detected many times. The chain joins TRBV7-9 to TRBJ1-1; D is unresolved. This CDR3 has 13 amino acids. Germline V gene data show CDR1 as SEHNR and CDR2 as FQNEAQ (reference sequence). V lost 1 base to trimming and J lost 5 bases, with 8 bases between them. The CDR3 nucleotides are TGTGCCAGCAGCTTAGGTGGAGCGACTGAAGCTTTCTTT. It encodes CASSLGGATEAFF.

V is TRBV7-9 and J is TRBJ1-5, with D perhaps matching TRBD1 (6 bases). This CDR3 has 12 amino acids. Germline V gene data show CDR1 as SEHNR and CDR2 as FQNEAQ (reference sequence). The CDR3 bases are TGTGCTTGGGCAGGGGGCAATCAGCCCCAGCATTTT. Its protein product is CAWAGGNQPQHF.

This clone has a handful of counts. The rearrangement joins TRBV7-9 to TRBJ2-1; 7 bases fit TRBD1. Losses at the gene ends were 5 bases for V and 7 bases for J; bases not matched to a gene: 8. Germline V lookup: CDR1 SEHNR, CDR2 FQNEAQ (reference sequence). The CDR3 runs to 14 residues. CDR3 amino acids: CASSMRDRGNEQFF. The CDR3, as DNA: TGTGCCAGCAGCATGAGGGACAGAGGGAATGAGCAGTTCTTC. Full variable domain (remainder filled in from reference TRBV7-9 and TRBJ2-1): DTGVSQNPRHKITKRGQNVTFRCDPISEHNRLYWYRQTLGQGPEFLTYFQNEAQLEKSRLLSDRFSAERPKGSFSTLEIQRTEQGDSAMYLCASSMRDRGNEQFFGPGTRLTVL.

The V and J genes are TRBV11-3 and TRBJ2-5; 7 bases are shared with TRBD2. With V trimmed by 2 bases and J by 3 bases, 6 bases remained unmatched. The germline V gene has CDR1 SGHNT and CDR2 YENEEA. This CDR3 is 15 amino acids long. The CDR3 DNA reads TGTGCCAGCAGCTTAACGCCTAGCGGTAAAGAGACCCAGTACTTC. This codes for CASSLTPSGKETQYF.

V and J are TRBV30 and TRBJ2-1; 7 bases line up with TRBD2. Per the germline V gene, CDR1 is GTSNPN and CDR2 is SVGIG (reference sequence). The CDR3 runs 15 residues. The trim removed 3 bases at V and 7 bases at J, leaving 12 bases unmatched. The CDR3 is CAWSKGGRGGNEQFF. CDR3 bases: TGTGCCTGGAGCAAAGGTGGGAGGGGCGGAAATGAGCAGTTCTTC.

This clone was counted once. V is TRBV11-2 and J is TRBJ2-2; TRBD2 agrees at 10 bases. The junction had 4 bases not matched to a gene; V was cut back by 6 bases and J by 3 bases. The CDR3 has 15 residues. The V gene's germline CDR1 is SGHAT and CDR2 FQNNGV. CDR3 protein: CASRTGLADTGELFF. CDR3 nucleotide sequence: TGTGCCAGCAGGACAGGACTAGCGGACACCGGGGAGCTGTTTTTT.

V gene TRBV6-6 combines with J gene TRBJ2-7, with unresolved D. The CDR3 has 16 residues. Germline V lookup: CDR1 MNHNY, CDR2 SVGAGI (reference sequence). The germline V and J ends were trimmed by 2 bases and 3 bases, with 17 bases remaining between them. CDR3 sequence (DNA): TGTGCCAGCAGTTACACCTCCCCTAGTCTGGGCTACGAGCAGTACTTC. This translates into CASSYTSPSLGYEQYF.

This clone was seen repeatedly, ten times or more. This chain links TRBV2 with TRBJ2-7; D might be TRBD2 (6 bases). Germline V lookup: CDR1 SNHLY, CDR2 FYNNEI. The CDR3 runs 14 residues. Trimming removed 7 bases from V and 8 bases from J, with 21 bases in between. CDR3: CASTIRRGYGQQYF. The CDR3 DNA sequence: TGTGCCAGCACAATCAGGAGGGGTTACGGGCAGCAGTACTTC.